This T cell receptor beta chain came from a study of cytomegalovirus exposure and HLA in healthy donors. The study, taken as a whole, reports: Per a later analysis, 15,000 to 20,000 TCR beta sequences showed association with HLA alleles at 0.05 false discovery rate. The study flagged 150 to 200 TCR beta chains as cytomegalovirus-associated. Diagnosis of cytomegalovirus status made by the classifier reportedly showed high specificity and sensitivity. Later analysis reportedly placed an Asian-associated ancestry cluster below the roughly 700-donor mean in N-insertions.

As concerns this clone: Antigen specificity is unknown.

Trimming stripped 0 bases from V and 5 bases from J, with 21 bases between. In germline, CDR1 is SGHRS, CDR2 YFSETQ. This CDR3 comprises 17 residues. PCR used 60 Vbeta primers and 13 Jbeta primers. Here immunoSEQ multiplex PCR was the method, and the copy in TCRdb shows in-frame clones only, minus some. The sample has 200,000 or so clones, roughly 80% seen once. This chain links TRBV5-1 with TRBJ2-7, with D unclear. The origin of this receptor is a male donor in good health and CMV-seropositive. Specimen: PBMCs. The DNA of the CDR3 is TGCGCCAGCAGCTTGGGGTTTTTGTCCGGGTTAGTCCACGAGCAGTACTTC. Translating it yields CASSLGFLSGLVHEQYF. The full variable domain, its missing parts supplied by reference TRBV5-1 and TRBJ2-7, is KAGVTQTPRYLIKTRGQQVTLSCSPISGHRSVSWYQQTPGQGLQFLFEYFSETQRNKGNFPGRFSGRQFSNSRSEMNVSTLELGDSALYLCASSLGFLSGLVHEQYFGPGTRLTVT.